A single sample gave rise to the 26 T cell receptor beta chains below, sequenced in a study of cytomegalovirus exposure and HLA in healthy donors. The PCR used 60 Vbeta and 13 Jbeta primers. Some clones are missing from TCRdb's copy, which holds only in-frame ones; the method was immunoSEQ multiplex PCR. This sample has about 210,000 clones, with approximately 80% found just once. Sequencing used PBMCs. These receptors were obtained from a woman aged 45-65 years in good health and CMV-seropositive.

The CDR3 is CASGKGTGGTGELFF. DNA for the CDR3: TGTGCCAGCGGGAAGGGGACAGGGGGAACCGGGGAGCTGTTTTTT. The chain employs TRBV2 and TRBJ2-2; the match to TRBD1 covers 11 bases. V was pared by 8 bases and J by 5 bases, with 7 bases of the junction left unmatched. Germline lookup yields CDR1 SNHLY and CDR2 FYNNEI. The CDR3 is 15 residues long.

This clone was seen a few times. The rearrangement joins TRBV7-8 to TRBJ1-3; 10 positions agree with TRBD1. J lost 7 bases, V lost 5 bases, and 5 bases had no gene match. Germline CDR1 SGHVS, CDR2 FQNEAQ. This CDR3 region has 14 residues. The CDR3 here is CASSAGQGRNTIYF. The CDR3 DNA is TGTGCCAGCAGCGCGGGACAGGGGAGGAACACCATATATTTT. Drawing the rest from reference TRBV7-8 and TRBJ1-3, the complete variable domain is GAGVSQSPRYKVAKRGQDVALRCDPISGHVSLFWYQQALGQGPEFLTYFQNEAQLDKSGLPSDRFFAERPEGSVSTLKIQRTQQEDSAVYLCASSAGQGRNTIYFGEGSWLTVV.

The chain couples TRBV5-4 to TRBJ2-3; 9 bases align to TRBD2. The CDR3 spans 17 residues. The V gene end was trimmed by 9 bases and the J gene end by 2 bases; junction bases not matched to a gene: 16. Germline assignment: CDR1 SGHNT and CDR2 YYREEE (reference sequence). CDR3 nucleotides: TGTGCCACCCTGGGTAGCGGGGGCCGGGGCAACACAGATACGCAGTATTTT. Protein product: CATLGSGGRGNTDTQYF.

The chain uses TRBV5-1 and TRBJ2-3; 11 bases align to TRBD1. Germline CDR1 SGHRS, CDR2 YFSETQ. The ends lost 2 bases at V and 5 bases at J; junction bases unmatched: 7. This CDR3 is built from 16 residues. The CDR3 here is CASSFPGQGARDTQYF. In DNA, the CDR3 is TGCGCCAGCAGCTTCCCCGGACAGGGGGCAAGAGATACGCAGTATTTT.

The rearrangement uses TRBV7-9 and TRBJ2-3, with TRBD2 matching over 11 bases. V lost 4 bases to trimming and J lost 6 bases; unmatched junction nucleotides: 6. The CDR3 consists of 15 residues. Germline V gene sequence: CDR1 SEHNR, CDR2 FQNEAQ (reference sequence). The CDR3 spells CASSSASGGPDTQYF. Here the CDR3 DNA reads TGTGCCAGCAGCTCCGCTAGCGGGGGGCCCGATACGCAGTATTTT.

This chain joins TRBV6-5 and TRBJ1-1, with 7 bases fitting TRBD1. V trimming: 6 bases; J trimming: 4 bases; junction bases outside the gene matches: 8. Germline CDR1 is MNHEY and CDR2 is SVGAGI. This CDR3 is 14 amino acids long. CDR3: CASRTFDRATEAFF. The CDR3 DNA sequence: TGTGCCAGCAGGACCTTTGACAGGGCCACTGAAGCTTTCTTT.

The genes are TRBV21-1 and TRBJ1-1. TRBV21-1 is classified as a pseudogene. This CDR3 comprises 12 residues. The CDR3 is CASKGGTRGAFF. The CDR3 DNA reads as TGTGCCAGCAAAGGAGGTACGCGTGGAGCTTTCTTT.

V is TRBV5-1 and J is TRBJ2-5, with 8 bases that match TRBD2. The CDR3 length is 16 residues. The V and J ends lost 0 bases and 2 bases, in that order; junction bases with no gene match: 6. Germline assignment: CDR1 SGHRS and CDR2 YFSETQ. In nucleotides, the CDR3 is TGCGCCAGCAGCTTGGTTCCAGCGGGGGTACAAGAGACCCAGTACTTC. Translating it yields CASSLVPAGVQETQYF.

The CDR3: CASSLDRVEQYF. CDR3 nucleotide sequence: TGTGCCAGCAGCTTAGATCGGGTGGAGCAGTACTTC. The rearrangement joins TRBV11-3 to TRBJ2-7; D unresolved. CDR3 length: 12 residues. Deletions cut 0 bases from V and 7 bases from J, with 7 bases between. Germline-derived CDR1 and CDR2 are SGHNT and YENEEA.

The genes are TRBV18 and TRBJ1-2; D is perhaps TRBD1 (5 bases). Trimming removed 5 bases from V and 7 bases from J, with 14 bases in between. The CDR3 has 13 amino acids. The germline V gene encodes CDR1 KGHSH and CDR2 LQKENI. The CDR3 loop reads CASSAEPRGGYTF. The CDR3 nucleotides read TGTGCCAGCTCAGCAGAGCCAAGGGGTGGCTACACCTTC.

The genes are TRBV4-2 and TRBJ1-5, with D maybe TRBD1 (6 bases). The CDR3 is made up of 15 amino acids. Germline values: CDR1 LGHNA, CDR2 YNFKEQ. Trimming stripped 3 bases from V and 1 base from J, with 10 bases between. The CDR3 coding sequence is TGTGCCAGCAGCCATGATCAGGGGAGCAATCAGCCCCAGCATTTT. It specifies CASSHDQGSNQPQHF.

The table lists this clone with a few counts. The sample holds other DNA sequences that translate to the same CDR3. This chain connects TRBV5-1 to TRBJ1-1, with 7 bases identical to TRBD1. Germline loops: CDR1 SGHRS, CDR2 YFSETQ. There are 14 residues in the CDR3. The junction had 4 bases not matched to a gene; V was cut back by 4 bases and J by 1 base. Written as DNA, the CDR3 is TGCGCCAGCAGCAGAGGGACAGCGAACACTGAAGCTTTCTTT. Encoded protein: CASSRGTANTEAFF.

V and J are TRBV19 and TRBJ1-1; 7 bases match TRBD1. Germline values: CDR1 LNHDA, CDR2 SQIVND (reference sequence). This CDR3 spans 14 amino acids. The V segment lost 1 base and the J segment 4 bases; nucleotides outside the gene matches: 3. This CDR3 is CASSIGTGGTEAFF. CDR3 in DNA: TGTGCCAGTAGTATAGGGACAGGTGGCACTGAAGCTTTCTTT.

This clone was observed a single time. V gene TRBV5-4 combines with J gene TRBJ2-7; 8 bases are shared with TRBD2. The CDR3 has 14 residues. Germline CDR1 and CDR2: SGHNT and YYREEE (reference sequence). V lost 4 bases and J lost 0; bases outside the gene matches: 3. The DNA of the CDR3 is TGTGCCAGCAGCCGCGGGGGGATCTCCTACGAGCAGTACTTC. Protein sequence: CASSRGGISYEQYF. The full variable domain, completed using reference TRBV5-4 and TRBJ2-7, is ETGVTQSPTHLIKTRGQQVTLRCSSQSGHNTVSWYQQALGQGPQFIFQYYREEENGRGNFPPRFSGLQFPNYSSELNVNALELDDSALYLCASSRGGISYEQYFGPGTRLTVT.

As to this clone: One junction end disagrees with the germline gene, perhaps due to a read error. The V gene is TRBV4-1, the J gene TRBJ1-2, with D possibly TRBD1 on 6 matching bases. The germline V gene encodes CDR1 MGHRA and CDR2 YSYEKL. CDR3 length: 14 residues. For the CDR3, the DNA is TGCGCCAGCAGCCAAGATAAGGACAGCCCTGGGGTCTCTTTC. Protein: CASSQDKDSPGVSF.

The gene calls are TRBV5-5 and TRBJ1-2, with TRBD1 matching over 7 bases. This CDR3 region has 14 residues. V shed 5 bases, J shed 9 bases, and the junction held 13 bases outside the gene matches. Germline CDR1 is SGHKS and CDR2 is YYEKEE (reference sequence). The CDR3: CASRLRDSVYRYTF. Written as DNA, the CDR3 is TGTGCCAGCAGACTCCGGGACAGCGTTTATCGCTACACCTTC.

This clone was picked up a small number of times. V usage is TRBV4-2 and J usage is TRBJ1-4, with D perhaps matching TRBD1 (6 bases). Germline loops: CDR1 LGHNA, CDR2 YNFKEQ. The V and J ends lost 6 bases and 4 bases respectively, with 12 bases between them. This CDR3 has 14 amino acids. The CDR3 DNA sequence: TGTGCCAGCAGGCCGGACAGCTTTAATGAAAAACTGTTTTTT. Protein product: CASRPDSFNEKLFF.

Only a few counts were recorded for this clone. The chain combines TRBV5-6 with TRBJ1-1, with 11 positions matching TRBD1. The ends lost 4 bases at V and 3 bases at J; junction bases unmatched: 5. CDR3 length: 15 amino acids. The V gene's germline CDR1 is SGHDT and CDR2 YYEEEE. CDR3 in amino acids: CASSGQGAWYTEAFF. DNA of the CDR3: TGTGCCAGCAGCGGACAGGGGGCCTGGTACACTGAAGCTTTCTTT.

The CDR3, as DNA: TGCGCCAGCAGCCCAGAGGGTTGGGGAGGCACTGAAGCTTTCTTT. Translating it yields CASSPEGWGGTEAFF. This chain uses TRBV4-1 with TRBJ1-1; no firm D call. Germline V CDR1 and CDR2: MGHRA, YSYEKL. CDR3 length: 15 residues. Deletions cut 4 bases from V and 4 bases from J, with 16 bases between.

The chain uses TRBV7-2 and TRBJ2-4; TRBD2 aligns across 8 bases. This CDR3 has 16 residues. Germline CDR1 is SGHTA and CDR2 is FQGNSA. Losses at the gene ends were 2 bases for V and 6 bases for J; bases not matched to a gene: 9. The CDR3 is CASSLYLGGAVNIQYF. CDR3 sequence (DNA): TGTGCCAGCAGCTTATATCTCGGGGGGGCCGTAAACATTCAGTACTTC.

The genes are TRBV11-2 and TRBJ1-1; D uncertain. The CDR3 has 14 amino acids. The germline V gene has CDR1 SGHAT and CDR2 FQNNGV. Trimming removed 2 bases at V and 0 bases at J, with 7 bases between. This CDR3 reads CASSLMRLNTEAFF. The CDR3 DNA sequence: TGTGCCAGCAGCTTAATGAGGTTGAACACTGAAGCTTTCTTT.

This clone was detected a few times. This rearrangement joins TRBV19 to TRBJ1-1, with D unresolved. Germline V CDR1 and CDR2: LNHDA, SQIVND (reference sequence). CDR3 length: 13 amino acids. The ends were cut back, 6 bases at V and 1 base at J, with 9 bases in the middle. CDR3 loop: CASRLGENTEAFF. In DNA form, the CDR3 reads TGTGCCAGTAGGTTGGGAGAGAACACTGAAGCTTTCTTT. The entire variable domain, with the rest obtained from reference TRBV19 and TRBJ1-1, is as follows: DGGITQSPKYLFRKEGQNVTLSCEQNLNHDAMYWYRQDPGQGLRLIYYSQIVNDFQKGDIAEGYSVSREKKESFPLTVTSAQKNPTAFYLCASRLGENTEAFFGQGTRLTVV.

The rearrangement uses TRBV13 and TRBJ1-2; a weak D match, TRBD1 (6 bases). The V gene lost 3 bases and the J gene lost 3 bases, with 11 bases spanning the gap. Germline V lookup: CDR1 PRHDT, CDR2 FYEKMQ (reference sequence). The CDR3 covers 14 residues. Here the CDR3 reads CASSLGRGDYGYTF. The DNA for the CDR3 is TGTGCCAGCAGCTTGGGCAGGGGAGACTATGGCTACACCTTC. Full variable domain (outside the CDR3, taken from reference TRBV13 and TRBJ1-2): AAGVIQSPRHLIKEKRETATLKCYPIPRHDTVYWYQQGPGQDPQFLISFYEKMQSDKGSIPDRFSAQQFSDYHSELNMSSLELGDSALYFCASSLGRGDYGYTFGSGTRLTVV.

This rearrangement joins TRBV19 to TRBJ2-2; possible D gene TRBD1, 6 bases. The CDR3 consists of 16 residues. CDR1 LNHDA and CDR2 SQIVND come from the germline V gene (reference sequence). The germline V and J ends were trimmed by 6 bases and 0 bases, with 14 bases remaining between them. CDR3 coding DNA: TGTGCCAGTAGCCTGGTAGGGGGAGCGAACACCGGGGAGCTGTTTTTT. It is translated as CASSLVGGANTGELFF.

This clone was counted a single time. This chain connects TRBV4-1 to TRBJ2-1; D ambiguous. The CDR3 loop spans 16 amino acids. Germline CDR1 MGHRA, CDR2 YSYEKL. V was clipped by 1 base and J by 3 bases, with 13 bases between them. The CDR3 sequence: CASSQGQEPYYNEQFF. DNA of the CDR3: TGCGCCAGCAGCCAAGGGCAAGAACCTTACTACAATGAGCAGTTCTTC.

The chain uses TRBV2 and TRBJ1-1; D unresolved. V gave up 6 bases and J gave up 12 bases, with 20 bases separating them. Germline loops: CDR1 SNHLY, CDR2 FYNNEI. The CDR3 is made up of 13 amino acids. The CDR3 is CASRPDGEVRTFF. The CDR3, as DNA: TGTGCCAGCAGACCCGATGGGGAGGTTCGTACTTTCTTT.